Only a few counts were recorded for the clone carrying this T cell receptor (beta chain). Its antigen is not known. In TCRdb, the RT-PCR reads were re-called with MiXCR into one record per CDR3 protein. The sample has 500,000 to 600,000 distinct CDR3 sequences; about 11% are singletons. The data stem from a study of response to subunit inactivated influenza vaccine. Study results and limitations: Researchers suggested that each seasonal influenza vaccination recruits few new T cells.

The germline CDR1 and CDR2 sequences are DFQATT and SNEGSKA (reference sequence). V lost 8 bases, J lost 5 bases, and 9 bases lay in between. CDR3 length: 10 residues. J is TRBJ1-1 and V is TRBV20-1; D is possibly TRBD1 (5 bases). The source material was PBMCs from blood, sampled on the day of vaccination. The source of this sequence is a man aged 45-60 years who received an inactivated influenza vaccine. The CDR3 here is CSLRGTEAFF. The CDR3 region has the DNA TGCAGTCTACGGGGGACTGAAGCTTTCTTT.